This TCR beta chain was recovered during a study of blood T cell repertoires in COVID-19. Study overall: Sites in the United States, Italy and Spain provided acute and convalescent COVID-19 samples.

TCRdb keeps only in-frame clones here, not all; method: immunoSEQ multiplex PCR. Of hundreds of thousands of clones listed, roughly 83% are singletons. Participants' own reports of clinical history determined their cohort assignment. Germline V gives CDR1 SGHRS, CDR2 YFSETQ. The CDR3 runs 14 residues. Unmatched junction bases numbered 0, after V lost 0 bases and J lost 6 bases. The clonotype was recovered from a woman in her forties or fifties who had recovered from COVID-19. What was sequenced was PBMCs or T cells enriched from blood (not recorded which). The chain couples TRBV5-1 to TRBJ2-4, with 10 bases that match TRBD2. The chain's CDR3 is CASSLGTSGNIQYF. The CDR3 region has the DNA TGCGCCAGCAGCTTGGGGACTAGCGGAAACATTCAGTACTTC.